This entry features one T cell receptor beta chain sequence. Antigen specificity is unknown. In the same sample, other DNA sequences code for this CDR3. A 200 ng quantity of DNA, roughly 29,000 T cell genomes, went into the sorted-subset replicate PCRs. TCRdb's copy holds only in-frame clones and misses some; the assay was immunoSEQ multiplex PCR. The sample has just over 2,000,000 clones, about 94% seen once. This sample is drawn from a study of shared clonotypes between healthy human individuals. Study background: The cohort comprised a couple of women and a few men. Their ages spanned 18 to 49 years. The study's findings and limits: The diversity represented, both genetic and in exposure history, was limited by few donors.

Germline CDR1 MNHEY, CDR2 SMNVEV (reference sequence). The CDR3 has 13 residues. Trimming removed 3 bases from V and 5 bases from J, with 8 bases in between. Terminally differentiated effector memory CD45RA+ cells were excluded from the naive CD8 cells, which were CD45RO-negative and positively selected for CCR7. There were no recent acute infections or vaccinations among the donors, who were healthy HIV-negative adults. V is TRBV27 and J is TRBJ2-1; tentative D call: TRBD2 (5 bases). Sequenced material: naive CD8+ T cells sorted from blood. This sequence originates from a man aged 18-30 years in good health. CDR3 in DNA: TGTGCCAGCAGTTTCGGGGTTAACAATGAGCAGTTCTTC. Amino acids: CASSFGVNNEQFF.